This T cell receptor (beta chain) came from a study of blood T cell repertoires in COVID-19. CDR1 is SGHAT, CDR2 FQNNGV, per germline. The CDR3 is made up of 14 amino acids. Trimming removed 3 bases at V and 1 base at J, with 10 bases between. The protocol was immunoSEQ multiplex PCR, while the TCRdb copy is restricted to in-frame clones and leaves out a portion. Among 250,000 to 300,000 clones, roughly 84% were seen once, and the ten largest hold 2.5% to 3.5%. This receptor was identified in a young woman with acute or convalescent COVID-19. The specimen sequenced was peripheral blood. The chain links TRBV11-2 to TRBJ2-7, with a weak D call TRBD2 (5 bases). The CDR3 region has the DNA TGTGCCAGCAGCTTTTTAGGACTGTCCTACGAGCAGTACTTC. This codes for CASSFLGLSYEQYF. The whole variable domain, remainder taken from reference TRBV11-2 and TRBJ2-7, is EAGVAQSPRYKIIEKRQSVAFWCNPISGHATLYWYQQILGQGPKLLIQFQNNGVVDDSQLPKDRFSAERLKGVDSTLKIQPAKLEDSAVYLCASSFLGLSYEQYFGPGTRLTVT.